This T cell receptor beta chain originates from a study of cytomegalovirus exposure and HLA in healthy donors. Overall study: The 110 or so validation repertoires, a later analysis reported, used the same platform as the roughly 710 first-cohort repertoires. Whole-study findings and limits: The investigators catalogued 150 to 200 TCR beta chains as cytomegalovirus-associated.

A 120-subject validation cohort, separate from the roughly 680-subject first cohort, supplied the donors. Only in-frame clones appear in the TCRdb table, and some are missing; sequencing was by immunoSEQ multiplex PCR. In the table there are about 220,000 clones, approximately 88% of which are singletons. In regard to this clone: The antigen remains unidentified.

Germline V gives CDR1 GTSNPN, CDR2 SVGIG (reference sequence). Trimming left V 4 bases short and J 4 bases short, with 22 bases between. The CDR3 runs to 16 residues. The sequence came from a woman in her twenties or thirties in good health and CMV-seropositive. The chain is built from TRBV30 and TRBJ1-2, with unresolved D. Sequenced: PBMCs. The CDR3 sequence: CAWTLPGRQEGYGYTF. The CDR3 DNA is TGTGCCTGGACGTTACCGGGTAGGCAGGAAGGCTATGGCTACACCTTC.